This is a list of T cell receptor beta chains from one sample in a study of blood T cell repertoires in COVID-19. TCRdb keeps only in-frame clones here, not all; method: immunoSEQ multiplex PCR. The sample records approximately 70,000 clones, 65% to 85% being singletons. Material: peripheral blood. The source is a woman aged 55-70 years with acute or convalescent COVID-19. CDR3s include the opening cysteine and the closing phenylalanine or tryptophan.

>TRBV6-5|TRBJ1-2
CASNVQGVAYGYTF
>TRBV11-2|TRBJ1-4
CASSRQPNEKLFF
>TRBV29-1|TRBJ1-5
CSVLSQGNQPQHF
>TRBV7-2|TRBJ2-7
CASSLEEGYEQYF
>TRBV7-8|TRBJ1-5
CASSRHQGPSQPQHF
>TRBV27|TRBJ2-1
CASSIAYPDNEQFF
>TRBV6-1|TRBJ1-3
CASSDPESSGNTIYF
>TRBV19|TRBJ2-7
CASSLGQGDEQYF
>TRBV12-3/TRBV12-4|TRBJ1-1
CASRAGQNTEAFF
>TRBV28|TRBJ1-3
CASSTGGQSNTIYF
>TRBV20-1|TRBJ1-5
CSASPGQTYSNQPQHF
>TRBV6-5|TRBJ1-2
CASRSTGSNYGYTF
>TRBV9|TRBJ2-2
CASSLEDRTYTGELFF
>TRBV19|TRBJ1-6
CASSPGQFNSPLHF
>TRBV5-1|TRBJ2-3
CASSPTSGGPTDTQYF
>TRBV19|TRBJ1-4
CASSLEAGLNEKLFF
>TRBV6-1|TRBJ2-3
CASSSALVTDTQYF
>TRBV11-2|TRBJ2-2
CASSLSQRVTGELFF
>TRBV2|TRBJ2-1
CASGGEPGLGNNEQFF
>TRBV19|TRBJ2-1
CASSDPSGTESTYNEQFF